A single sample is the source of the 4 T cell receptor beta chains below, sequenced in a study of memory CD4+ T cells and cytomegalovirus serostatus. Single viable CD3+CD4+CD8-CD45RO+ cells were sorted as the memory CD4+ T cells. Produced via immunoSEQ multiplex PCR; TCRdb's table is partial and in-frame only. The table has 40,000 to 50,000 clones, about 70% seen once. What was sequenced was memory CD4+ T cells from blood. These TCRs come from an adult in good health and CMV-seropositive.

The V and J genes are TRBV18 and TRBJ1-3; D is unresolved. V gave up 2 bases and J gave up 0 bases, with 5 bases separating them. The germline gives CDR1 KGHSH, CDR2 LQKENI. The CDR3 runs to 14 residues. The CDR3 sequence: CASSPWGSGNTIYF. CDR3 sequence (DNA): TGTGCCAGCTCACCATGGGGCTCTGGAAACACCATATATTTT.

The chain recombines TRBV5-1 with TRBJ2-5; 7 bases are a match to TRBD2. CDR1 is SGHRS, CDR2 YFSETQ, per germline. This CDR3 comprises 14 residues. V dropped 0 bases and J dropped 6; count of bases not matched to a gene: 5. Here the CDR3 reads CASSLGSGGKTQYF. The CDR3 nucleotides read TGCGCCAGCAGCTTGGGGTCGGGGGGAAAGACCCAGTACTTC. Looking up the rest from reference TRBV5-1 and TRBJ2-5 gives the full variable domain: KAGVTQTPRYLIKTRGQQVTLSCSPISGHRSVSWYQQTPGQGLQFLFEYFSETQRNKGNFPGRFSGRQFSNSRSEMNVSTLELGDSALYLCASSLGSGGKTQYFGPGTRLLVL.

This clone turned up a few times. The J gene is TRBJ1-1, the V gene TRBV5-1; TRBD1 agrees at 7 bases. V lost 2 bases and J lost 4; bases outside the gene matches: 8. CDR1 SGHRS and CDR2 YFSETQ come from the germline V gene. The CDR3 is 15 amino acids. Written as DNA, the CDR3 is TGCGCCAGCAGCTTCTTGCAGGGGGGAAGCACTGAAGCTTTCTTT. This encodes CASSFLQGGSTEAFF.

This clone was found a few times. The chain is built from TRBV4-2 and TRBJ1-5; 7 bases fit TRBD1. The CDR3 consists of 16 residues. V lost 0 bases to trimming and J lost 7 bases; unmatched junction nucleotides: 9. CDR1 and CDR2 (germline): LGHNA, YNFKEQ. DNA for the CDR3: TGTGCCAGCAGCCAAGATCCAGGGGGGGTGAACCAGCCCCAGCATTTT. Translated: CASSQDPGGVNQPQHF.